What follows are 17 T cell receptor beta chains derived from one specimen sequenced in a study of identical twins. A single record per CDR3 protein comes from TCRdb applying MiXCR to the 5' RACE reads. The table includes about 570,000 distinct CDR3 sequences, approximately 10% detected once. The sample was also linked to a second study, of yellow fever vaccine responses in identical twins.

The sequenced sample consisted of PBMCs. These receptors all stem from a young woman in good health.

The table lists this clonotype with a few counts. J is TRBJ2-2 and V is TRBV7-9; D is undetermined. The CDR3 has 14 residues. V shed 1 base and J shed 6 bases, with 9 bases lying between them. CDR1 is SEHNR and CDR2 is FQNEAQ in the germline V gene (reference sequence). In nucleotides, the CDR3 is TGTGCCAGCAGCTTAGATGGCGGCGCCGGGGAGCTGTTTTTT. This sequence encodes CASSLDGGAGELFF.

The chain couples TRBV27 to TRBJ2-5; D is perhaps TRBD2 (6 bases). Germline assignment: CDR1 MNHEY and CDR2 SMNVEV (reference sequence). The CDR3 runs to 16 residues. Trimming removed 5 bases from V and 5 bases from J, with 21 bases in between. CDR3 sequence: CASSAGGDPVSETQYF. The CDR3 nucleotides are TGTGCCAGCAGTGCCGGCGGGGACCCGGTGTCGGAGACCCAGTACTTC.

The chain is built from TRBV19 and TRBJ2-1; 8 bases are a match to TRBD2. This CDR3 region has 12 residues. Trimming at V came to 7 bases and at J to 8 bases, leaving 4 bases not matched to a gene. Germline CDR1 reads LNHDA; CDR2 reads SQIVND (reference sequence). This CDR3 reads CASTSGPHEQFF. For the CDR3, the DNA is TGTGCCAGTACTAGCGGGCCCCATGAGCAGTTCTTC.

This chain uses TRBV3-1 with TRBJ2-3, with TRBD2 identical over 9 bases. The germline gives CDR1 LGHDT, CDR2 YNNKEL (reference sequence). The CDR3 runs 19 residues. V lost 1 base and J lost 0; bases outside the gene matches: 11. The CDR3 nucleotides are TGTGCCAGCAGCCAAGTTTTGCTCAGCGGGGGGTCTAGCACAGATACGCAGTATTTT. Encoded protein: CASSQVLLSGGSSTDTQYF.

In its sample, this clonotype was seen many times. The V gene is TRBV12-3 or TRBV12-4, the J gene TRBJ2-7; 10 nucleotides align to TRBD1. Trimming cost V 5 bases and J 5 bases; bases outside gene matches: 12. The CDR3 has 16 residues. The CDR3 region is CASSDPRTGGRHEQYF. In DNA form, the CDR3 reads TGTGCCAGCAGTGATCCTAGGACAGGGGGAAGACACGAGCAGTACTTC.

The rearrangement links TRBV10-3 to TRBJ2-2; a weak D match, TRBD1 (6 bases). Per germline, CDR1 ENHRY and CDR2 SYGVKD. The CDR3 is 15 residues long. Trimming cost V 2 bases and J 4 bases, with 11 bases left between them. CDR3 DNA: TGTGCCATCAGTGAGCTCTTGGACAGCACCGGGGAGCTGTTTTTT. Translated: CAISELLDSTGELFF.

This clonotype was seen at least ten times. The genes are TRBV20-1 and TRBJ2-7; 9 bases match TRBD1. The CDR3 covers 12 residues. Trimming at V came to 1 base and at J to 6 bases, leaving 1 base not matched to a gene. Germline V gene lookup returns CDR1 DFQATT and CDR2 SNEGSKA (reference sequence). CDR3 region: CSARGQGGEQYF. The CDR3 coding sequence is TGCAGTGCTAGAGGACAGGGGGGCGAGCAGTACTTC.

The chain links TRBV7-8 to TRBJ2-3, with 12 bases matching TRBD1. V trimming: 4 bases; J trimming: 4 bases; junction bases outside the gene matches: 9. The CDR3 sequence is 17 residues long. Germline CDR1 is SGHVS and CDR2 is FQNEAQ. CDR3 in DNA: TGTGCCAGCAGCTCTCGTGTGGGACAGGGGGCGTCAGATACGCAGTATTTT. It is translated as CASSSRVGQGASDTQYF.

This clonotype was picked up a small number of times. This sequence joins TRBV28 and TRBJ1-5; unclear D gene. V lost 7 bases and J 5 bases, leaving 15 bases between the germline ends. Looked up from germline, CDR1 is MDHEN and CDR2 is SYDVKM. This CDR3 is 14 amino acids long. The CDR3 bases are TGTGCCAGCAAGGACCTTAGAGTGCATCAGCCCCAGCATTTT. It yields the protein CASKDLRVHQPQHF. Full variable domain (remainder filled in from reference TRBV28 and TRBJ1-5): DVKVTQSSRYLVKRTGEKVFLECVQDMDHENMFWYRQDPGLGLRLIYFSYDVKMKEKGDIPEGYSVSREKKERFSLILESASTNQTSMYLCASKDLRVHQPQHFGDGTRLSIL.

This clonotype came up many times. This sequence joins TRBV5-1 and TRBJ2-1; no reliable D call. V was trimmed by 5 bases and J by 8 bases, leaving 11 bases between them. Germline V gene sequence: CDR1 SGHRS, CDR2 YFSETQ. The CDR3 is made up of 12 amino acids. CDR3 in amino acids: CASSFEGDEQFF. For the CDR3, the DNA is TGCGCCAGCAGTTTTGAAGGCGATGAGCAGTTCTTC.

This clonotype was picked up a small number of times. CDR3 sequence reads: CSARESWGGRYTQYF. The CDR3 DNA reads TGCAGTGCTAGAGAGAGTTGGGGAGGGAGGTATACGCAGTATTTT. The rearrangement uses TRBV20-1 and TRBJ2-3, with 7 bases identical to TRBD2. CDR3 length: 15 amino acids. Germline V gene sequence: CDR1 DFQATT, CDR2 SNEGSKA (reference sequence). V gave up 0 bases and J gave up 7 bases; unmatched junction bases: 10.

The CDR3 reads CASSSPSTDPRNEQFF. The CDR3, as DNA: TGTGCCAGCAGTTCACCATCCACAGATCCGAGGAATGAGCAGTTCTTC. The chain is built from TRBV27 and TRBJ2-1; D is undetermined. This CDR3 is 16 amino acids long. V lost 4 bases, J lost 7 bases, and 20 bases lay in between. The germline V gene has CDR1 MNHEY and CDR2 SMNVEV (reference sequence).

The chain uses TRBV6-5 and TRBJ2-5; 10 bases match TRBD2. Losses at the gene ends were 0 bases for V and 5 bases for J; bases not matched to a gene: 9. The CDR3 sequence is 17 residues long. CDR1 MNHEY and CDR2 SVGAGI come from the germline V gene. The CDR3 DNA reads TGTGCCAGCAGTTACTCCCCAGCGGGAGGGCCTAGGGAGACCCAGTACTTC. Its translation is CASSYSPAGGPRETQYF.

This clonotype has at least ten counts. The chain carries TRBV11-2 and TRBJ1-2; D is uncertain. V lost 8 bases, J lost 2 bases, and 12 bases lay in between. This CDR3 contains 13 residues. From germline, CDR1 is SGHAT and CDR2 FQNNGV. The CDR3 reads CASALQPNYGYTF. The CDR3 coding sequence is TGTGCCAGCGCCCTACAGCCCAACTATGGCTACACCTTC.

This clonotype was seen many times. The J gene is TRBJ2-3, the V gene TRBV7-2; no clear D. This CDR3 has 12 amino acids. Germline CDR1 SGHTA, CDR2 FQGNSA. V lost 1 base and J 5 bases, leaving 4 bases between the germline ends. CDR3 sequence reads: CASSLVGDTQYF. DNA for the CDR3: TGTGCCAGCAGCTTAGTCGGAGATACGCAGTATTTT.

A single count supports this clonotype. The V call is TRBV4-2, the J call TRBJ2-1; weak D call: TRBD2 (6 bases). The CDR3 loop spans 17 amino acids. Germline V CDR1 and CDR2: LGHNA, YNFKEQ. With 7 bases removed from V and 5 bases from J, the gap between germline ends came to 24 bases. As DNA, the CDR3 is TGTGCCAGCAACCCTACCTCGGGACTCCAAAACGACAATGAGCAGTTCTTC. It translates to CASNPTSGLQNDNEQFF.

The chain joins TRBV12-3 or TRBV12-4 to TRBJ2-7; weak D call: TRBD1 (6 bases). The CDR3 runs to 17 residues. The V gene lost 4 bases and the J gene lost 6 bases, with 25 bases spanning the gap. CDR3: CASSSARGLGLSTEQYF. The DNA for the CDR3 is TGTGCCAGCAGTTCCGCGAGGGGGTTGGGGCTCTCTACCGAGCAGTACTTC.